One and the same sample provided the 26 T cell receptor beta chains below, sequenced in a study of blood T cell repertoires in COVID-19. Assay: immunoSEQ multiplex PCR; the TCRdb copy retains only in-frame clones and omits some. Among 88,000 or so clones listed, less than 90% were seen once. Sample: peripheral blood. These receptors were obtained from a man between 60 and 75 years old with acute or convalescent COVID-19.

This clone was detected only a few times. The CDR3 nucleotides are TGTGCCAGCAGTGAAGGCCTCGGGGGGGCCTACAATGAGCAGTTCTTC. Translation: CASSEGLGGAYNEQFF. This chain links TRBV2 with TRBJ2-1, with TRBD2 matching over 8 bases. The CDR3 length is 16 residues. Losses at the gene ends were 1 base for V and 2 bases for J; bases not matched to a gene: 4. CDR1 is SNHLY, CDR2 FYNNEI, per germline.

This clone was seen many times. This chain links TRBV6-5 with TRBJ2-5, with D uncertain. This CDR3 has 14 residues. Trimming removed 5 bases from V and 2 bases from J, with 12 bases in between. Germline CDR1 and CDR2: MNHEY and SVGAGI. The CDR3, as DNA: TGTGCCAGCAGTCCGGGTTTGGTTCAAGAGACCCAGTACTTC. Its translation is CASSPGLVQETQYF.

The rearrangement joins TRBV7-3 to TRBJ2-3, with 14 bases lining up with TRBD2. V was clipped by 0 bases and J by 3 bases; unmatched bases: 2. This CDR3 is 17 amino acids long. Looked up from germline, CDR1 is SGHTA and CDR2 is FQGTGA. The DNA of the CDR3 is TGTGCCAGCAGCTTAACGACTAGCGGGGGGGCGACAGATACGCAGTATTTT. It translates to CASSLTTSGGATDTQYF.

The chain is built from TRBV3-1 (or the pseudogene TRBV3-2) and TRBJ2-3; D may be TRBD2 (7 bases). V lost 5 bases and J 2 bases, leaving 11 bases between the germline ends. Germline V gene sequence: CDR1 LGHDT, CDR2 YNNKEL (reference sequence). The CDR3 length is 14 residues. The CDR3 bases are TGTGCCAGCAGCAGGGGGGGCTCCACAGATACGCAGTATTTT. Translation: CASSRGGSTDTQYF.

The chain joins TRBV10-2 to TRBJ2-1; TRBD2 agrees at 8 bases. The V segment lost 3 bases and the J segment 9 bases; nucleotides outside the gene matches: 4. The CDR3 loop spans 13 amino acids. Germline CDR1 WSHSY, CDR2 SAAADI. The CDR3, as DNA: TGCGCCAGCAGTGACACCCGGGGGGGTGAGCAGTTCTTC. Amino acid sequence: CASSDTRGGEQFF.

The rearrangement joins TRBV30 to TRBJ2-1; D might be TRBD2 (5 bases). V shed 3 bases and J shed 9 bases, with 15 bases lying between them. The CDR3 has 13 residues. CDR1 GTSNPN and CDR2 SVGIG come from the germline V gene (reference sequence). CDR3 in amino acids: CAWRAGGWGEQFF. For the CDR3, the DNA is TGTGCCTGGAGGGCGGGCGGTTGGGGTGAGCAGTTCTTC.

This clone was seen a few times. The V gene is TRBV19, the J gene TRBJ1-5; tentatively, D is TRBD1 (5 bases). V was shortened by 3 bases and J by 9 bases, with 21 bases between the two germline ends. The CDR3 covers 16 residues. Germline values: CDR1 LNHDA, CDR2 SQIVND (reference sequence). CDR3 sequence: CASSMSGRLPGGPQHF. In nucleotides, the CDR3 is TGTGCCAGTAGTATGTCCGGACGGCTACCCGGGGGGCCCCAGCATTTT. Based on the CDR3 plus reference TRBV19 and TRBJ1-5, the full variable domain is DGGITQSPKYLFRKEGQNVTLSCEQNLNHDAMYWYRQDPGQGLRLIYYSQIVNDFQKGDIAEGYSVSREKKESFPLTVTSAQKNPTAFYLCASSMSGRLPGGPQHFGDGTRLSIL.

CDR3 sequence reads: CASTRIGTGTYEQYF. In nucleotides, the CDR3 is TGCGCCAGCACCCGAATAGGGACAGGGACCTACGAGCAGTACTTC. V gene TRBV5-1 combines with J gene TRBJ2-7; the match to TRBD1 covers 9 bases. Germline CDR1 reads SGHRS; CDR2 reads YFSETQ. This CDR3 region has 15 residues. J was trimmed by 2 bases and V by 6 bases; bases with no gene match: 9.

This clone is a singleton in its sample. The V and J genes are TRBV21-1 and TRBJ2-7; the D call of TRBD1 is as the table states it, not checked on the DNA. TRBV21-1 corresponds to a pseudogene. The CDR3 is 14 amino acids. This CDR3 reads CASSGPQGVHEQYF. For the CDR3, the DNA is TGTGCCAGCAGCGGACCACAGGGCGTTCACGAGCAGTACTTC.

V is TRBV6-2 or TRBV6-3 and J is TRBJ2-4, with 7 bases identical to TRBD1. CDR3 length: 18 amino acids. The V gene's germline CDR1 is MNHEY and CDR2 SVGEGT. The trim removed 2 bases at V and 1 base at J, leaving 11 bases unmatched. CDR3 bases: TGTGCCAGCAGTTACCCAACAGGGGAAGGGATGGCCAAAAACATTCAGTACTTC. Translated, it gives CASSYPTGEGMAKNIQYF.

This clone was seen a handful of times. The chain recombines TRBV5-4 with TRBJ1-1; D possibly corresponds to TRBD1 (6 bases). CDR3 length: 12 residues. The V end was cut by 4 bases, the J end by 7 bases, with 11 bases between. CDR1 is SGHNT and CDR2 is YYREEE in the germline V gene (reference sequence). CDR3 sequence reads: CASSETGNEAFF. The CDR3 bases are TGTGCCAGCAGCGAAACAGGGAATGAAGCTTTCTTT.

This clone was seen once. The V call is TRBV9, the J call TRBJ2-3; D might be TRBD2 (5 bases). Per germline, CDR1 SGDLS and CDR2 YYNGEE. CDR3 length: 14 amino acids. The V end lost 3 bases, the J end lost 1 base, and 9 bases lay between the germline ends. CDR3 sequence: CASSEWRGTDTQYF. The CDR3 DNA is TGTGCCAGCAGCGAGTGGCGGGGCACAGATACGCAGTATTTT.

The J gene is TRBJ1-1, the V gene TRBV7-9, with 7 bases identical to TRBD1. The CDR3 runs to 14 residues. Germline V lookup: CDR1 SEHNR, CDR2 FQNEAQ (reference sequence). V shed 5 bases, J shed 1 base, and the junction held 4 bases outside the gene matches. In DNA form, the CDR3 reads TGTGCCAGCAGCGGAAGACAGGGGAACACTGAAGCTTTCTTT. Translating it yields CASSGRQGNTEAFF.

This chain's CDR3 is CAWSVSLAGGGALDEQYF. CDR3 DNA: TGTGCCTGGAGTGTATCACTAGCGGGGGGGGGTGCCCTGGACGAGCAGTACTTC. This sequence joins TRBV30 and TRBJ2-7; the match to TRBD2 covers 13 bases. V lost 0 bases, J lost 5 bases, and 13 bases stayed unmatched. This CDR3 has 18 residues. Germline V lookup: CDR1 GTSNPN, CDR2 SVGIG (reference sequence).

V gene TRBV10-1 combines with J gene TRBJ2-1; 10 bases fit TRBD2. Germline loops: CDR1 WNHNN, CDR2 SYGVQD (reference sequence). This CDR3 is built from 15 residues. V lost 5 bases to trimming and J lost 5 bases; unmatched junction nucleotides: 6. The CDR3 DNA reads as TGCGCCAGCAGTCCAACTAGCGGGGTTAACAATGAGCAGTTCTTC. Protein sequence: CASSPTSGVNNEQFF.

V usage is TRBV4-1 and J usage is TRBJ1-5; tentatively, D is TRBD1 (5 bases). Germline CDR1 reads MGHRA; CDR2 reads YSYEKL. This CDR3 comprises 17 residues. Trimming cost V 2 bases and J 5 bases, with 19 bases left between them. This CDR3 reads CASSQTGGVGEYQPQHF. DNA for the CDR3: TGCGCCAGCAGCCAAACGGGAGGGGTAGGGGAATATCAGCCCCAGCATTTT.

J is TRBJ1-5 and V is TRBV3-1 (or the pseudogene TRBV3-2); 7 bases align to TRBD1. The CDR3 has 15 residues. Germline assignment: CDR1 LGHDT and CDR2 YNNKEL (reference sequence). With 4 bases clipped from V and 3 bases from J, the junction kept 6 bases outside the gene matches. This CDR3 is CASSPYRGDNQPQHF. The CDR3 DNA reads TGTGCCAGCAGCCCATACAGGGGAGACAATCAGCCCCAGCATTTT.

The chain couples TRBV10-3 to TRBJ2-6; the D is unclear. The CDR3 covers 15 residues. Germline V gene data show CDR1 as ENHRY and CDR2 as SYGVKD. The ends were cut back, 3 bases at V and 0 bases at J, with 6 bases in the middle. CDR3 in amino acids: CAISESGSGANVLTF. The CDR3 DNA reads TGTGCCATCAGTGAATCGGGCTCTGGGGCCAACGTCCTGACTTTC.

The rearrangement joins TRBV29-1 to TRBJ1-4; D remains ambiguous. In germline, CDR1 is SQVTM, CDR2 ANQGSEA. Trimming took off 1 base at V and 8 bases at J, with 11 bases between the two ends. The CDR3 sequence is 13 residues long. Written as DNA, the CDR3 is TGCAGCGTTGAAGGGGCCGGCGGGGAAAAACTGTTTTTT. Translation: CSVEGAGGEKLFF.

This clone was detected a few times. The chain's CDR3 is CASSSNRGWDAFF. The CDR3 DNA sequence: TGCGCCAGCAGCTCAAACAGGGGCTGGGATGCTTTCTTT. The rearrangement joins TRBV5-1 to TRBJ1-1; TRBD1 matches at 7 bases. Germline V CDR1 and CDR2: SGHRS, YFSETQ. Losses at the gene ends were 3 bases for V and 11 bases for J; bases not matched to a gene: 10. The CDR3 is 13 residues long. Looking up the rest from reference TRBV5-1 and TRBJ1-1 gives the full variable domain: KAGVTQTPRYLIKTRGQQVTLSCSPISGHRSVSWYQQTPGQGLQFLFEYFSETQRNKGNFPGRFSGRQFSNSRSEMNVSTLELGDSALYLCASSSNRGWDAFFGQGTRLTVV.

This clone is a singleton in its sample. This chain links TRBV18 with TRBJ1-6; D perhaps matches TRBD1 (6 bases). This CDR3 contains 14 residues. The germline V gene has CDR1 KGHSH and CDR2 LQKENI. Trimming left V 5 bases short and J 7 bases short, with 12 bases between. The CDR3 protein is CASSGGQENSPLHF. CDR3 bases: TGTGCCAGCTCAGGGGGCCAAGAAAATTCACCCCTCCACTTT.

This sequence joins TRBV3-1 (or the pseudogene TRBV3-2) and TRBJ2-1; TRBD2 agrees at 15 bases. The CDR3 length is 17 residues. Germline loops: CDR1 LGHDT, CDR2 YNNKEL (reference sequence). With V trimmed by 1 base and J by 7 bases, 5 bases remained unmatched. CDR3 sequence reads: CASSQGTGTSGRNEQFF. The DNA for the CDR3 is TGTGCCAGCAGCCAAGGAACCGGGACTAGCGGGAGGAATGAGCAGTTCTTC.

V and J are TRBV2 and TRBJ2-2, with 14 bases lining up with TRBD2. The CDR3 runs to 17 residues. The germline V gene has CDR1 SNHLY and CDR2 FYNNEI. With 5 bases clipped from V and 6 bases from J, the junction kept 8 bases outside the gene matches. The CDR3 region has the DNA TGTGCCAGCAGTATCGGACTAGCGGGAGGCGCCGCCGGGGAGCTGTTTTTT. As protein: CASSIGLAGGAAGELFF.

The CDR3 DNA reads TGCGCCAGCAGCTCAGGGGGCGTCACTGAAGCTTTCTTT. Protein: CASSSGGVTEAFF. The chain uses TRBV5-1 and TRBJ1-1, with 8 bases lining up with TRBD1. Germline CDR1 is SGHRS and CDR2 is YFSETQ. There are 13 residues in the CDR3. The V segment lost 3 bases and the J segment 4 bases; nucleotides outside the gene matches: 2.

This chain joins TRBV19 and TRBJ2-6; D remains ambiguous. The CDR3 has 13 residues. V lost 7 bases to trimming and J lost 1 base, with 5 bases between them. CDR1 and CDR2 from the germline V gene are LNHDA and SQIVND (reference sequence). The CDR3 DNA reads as TGTGCCAGTACCTTTTCTGGGGCCAACGTCCTGACTTTC. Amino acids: CASTFSGANVLTF.

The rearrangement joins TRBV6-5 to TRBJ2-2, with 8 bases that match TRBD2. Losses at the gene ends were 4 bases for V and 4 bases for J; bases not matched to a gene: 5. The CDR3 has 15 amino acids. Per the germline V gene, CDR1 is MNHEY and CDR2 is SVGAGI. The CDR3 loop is CASSLISGVTGELFF. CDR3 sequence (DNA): TGTGCCAGCAGTTTAATTAGCGGGGTCACCGGGGAGCTGTTTTTT.